A selection of T cell receptor beta chains follows, all from one sample in a study of blood T cell repertoires in COVID-19. The method was immunoSEQ multiplex PCR; TCRdb's version includes in-frame clones alone and lacks a portion of them. The sample yields approximately 86,000 clones, 80% seen once. The sample comprised peripheral blood. These receptors originate from a woman in her 70s with acute or convalescent COVID-19. Both conserved end residues are part of each CDR3. The D gene is left open where the match is weak. A row's size may be missing; if present it is once, few, many or a size class.

d_gene	j_gene	abundance	v_gene	CDR3aa	CDR3nt
TRBD1	TRBJ2-1	NA	TRBV29-1	CSVRRWDRGQNEQFF	TGCAGCGTGAGGAGATGGGACAGGGGGCAAAATGAGCAGTTCTTC
TRBD2	TRBJ2-1	few	TRBV9	CASSVDGSGSVKEQFF	TGTGCCAGCAGCGTAGATGGTAGCGGGAGCGTGAAGGAGCAGTTCTTC
TRBD1	TRBJ2-1	NA	TRBV5-1	CASTTGTVNYEQFF	TGCGCCAGCACCACCGGGACAGTAAACTATGAGCAGTTCTTC
TRBD1	TRBJ1-5	NA	TRBV5-1	CASSPQGASQPQHF	TGCGCCAGCAGCCCACAGGGGGCTAGCCAGCCCCAGCATTTT
TRBD1	TRBJ1-2	few	TRBV19	CASSGDRSYGYTF	TGTGCCAGTAGTGGGGACAGGAGTTATGGCTACACCTTC
NA	TRBJ1-1	NA	TRBV7-2	CASSPQGFGTEAFF	TGTGCCAGCAGCCCACAGGGATTCGGCACTGAAGCTTTCTTT
NA	TRBJ1-1	few	TRBV6-5	CASRVVGRDTEAFF	TGTGCCAGCAGAGTCGTGGGGAGGGACACTGAAGCTTTCTTT
TRBD2	TRBJ2-7	NA	TRBV20-1	CSASPTSGFPYEQYF	TGCAGTGCTAGTCCAACTAGCGGGTTTCCCTACGAGCAGTACTTC
NA	TRBJ1-3	NA	TRBV5-8	CASSLGGTFGNTIYF	TGTGCCAGCAGCTTGGGCGGCACATTTGGAAACACCATATATTTT
NA	TRBJ2-1	NA	TRBV11-3	CASSLGGVSYNEQFF	TGTGCCAGCAGCTTGGGCGGGGTTTCCTACAATGAGCAGTTCTTC
NA	TRBJ1-1	NA	TRBV5-1	CASSLVLGVGTEAFF	TGCGCCAGCAGCTTGGTTTTAGGGGTGGGCACTGAAGCTTTCTTT
TRBD2	TRBJ2-1	NA	TRBV28	CASSLIGLAKFEQFF	TGTGCCAGCAGTTTAATCGGACTAGCGAAGTTTGAGCAGTTCTTC
NA	TRBJ1-2	NA	TRBV28	CASLQGPNKGGYTF	TGTGCCAGTCTGCAGGGGCCGAACAAGGGCGGCTACACCTTC
TRBD1	TRBJ2-7	NA	TRBV7-2	CASSSRQGSYEQYF	TGTGCCAGCAGCTCCCGACAGGGTTCCTACGAGCAGTACTTC
NA	TRBJ1-5	NA	TRBV18	CASSRGTMNSNQPQHF	TGTGCCAGCTCACGGGGGACAATGAACAGCAATCAGCCCCAGCATTTT
TRBD1	TRBJ1-6	NA	TRBV4-2	CASSQVGTDNSPLHF	TGTGCCAGCAGCCAAGTCGGGACAGATAATTCACCCCTCCACTTT
NA	TRBJ1-2	NA	TRBV18	CASSPGASGSYGYTF	TGTGCCAGCTCTCCCGGCGCAAGCGGCTCCTATGGCTACACCTTC
NA	TRBJ2-7	NA	TRBV29-1	CSVEEVGRVGEQYF	TGCAGCGTTGAAGAGGTGGGGCGCGTCGGCGAGCAGTACTTC
NA	TRBJ1-1	NA	TRBV6-2/TRBV6-3	CASSYTQGGSEAFF	TGTGCCAGCAGTTACACGCAGGGAGGGTCTGAAGCTTTCTTT
TRBD1	TRBJ2-1	few	TRBV19	CASSIGGQPPFNEQFF	TGTGCCAGTAGTATTGGGGGACAGCCGCCTTTCAATGAGCAGTTCTTC
NA	TRBJ2-2	once	TRBV5-1	CASSLAGRGNTGELFF	TGCGCCAGCAGCTTGGCCGGGCGGGGGAACACCGGGGAGCTGTTTTTT
TRBD1	TRBJ1-6	NA	TRBV5-6	CASLKGQGYNSPLHF	TGTGCCAGCCTCAAGGGACAGGGGTATAATTCACCCCTCCACTTT
TRBD2	TRBJ2-3	NA	TRBV5-4	CASSTGGPRTDTQYF	TGTGCCAGCAGCACGGGGGGGCCGAGAACAGATACGCAGTATTTT
TRBD1	TRBJ1-2	NA	TRBV6-5	CASRQGSLYGYTF	TGTGCCAGTAGACAGGGTTCTCTCTATGGCTACACCTTC
NA	TRBJ1-4	NA	TRBV9	CASSVREGSEKLFF	TGTGCCAGCAGCGTACGGGAGGGAAGCGAAAAACTGTTTTTT
TRBD2	TRBJ2-1	NA	TRBV7-9	CASSLGLAGTYNEQFF	TGTGCCAGCAGCTTAGGACTAGCAGGTACCTACAATGAGCAGTTCTTC
NA	TRBJ2-7	NA	TRBV14	CASSQGVAITTSEQYF	TGTGCCAGCAGCCAAGGAGTGGCCATTACGACCAGCGAGCAGTACTTC
NA	TRBJ2-2	NA	TRBV19	CASRHFGLELFF	TGTGCCAGTAGGCACTTCGGTTTAGAGCTGTTTTTT
TRBD2	TRBJ2-3	NA	TRBV3-1/TRBV3-2	CASSQGGGPGDTQYF	TGTGCCAGCAGCCAAGGGGGAGGGCCGGGAGATACGCAGTATTTT
TRBD1	TRBJ1-5	NA	TRBV29-1	CSVGTGDNQPQHF	TGCAGCGTTGGGACAGGGGACAATCAGCCCCAGCATTTT
NA	TRBJ2-5	NA	TRBV29-1	CSVKARVQETQYF	TGCAGCGTTAAAGCTCGGGTCCAAGAGACCCAGTACTTC
NA	TRBJ1-6	NA	TRBV28	CASIQNYNSPLHF	TGTGCCAGCATCCAAAACTATAATTCACCCCTCCACTTT
TRBD1	TRBJ2-7	few	TRBV6-5	CASSPGQGTYEQYF	TGTGCCAGCAGTCCGGGACAGGGAACCTACGAGCAGTACTTC
TRBD1	TRBJ2-7	NA	TRBV5-1	CASSNRQGPSLYEQYF	TGCGCCAGCAGTAATCGACAGGGACCCTCGCTCTACGAGCAGTACTTC
TRBD1	TRBJ2-5	once	TRBV7-9	CASSRDRSQETQYF	TGTGCCAGCAGCCGGGACAGGAGCCAAGAGACCCAGTACTTC
NA	TRBJ1-6	few	TRBV7-6	CASSLQGNNSPLHF	TGTGCCAGCAGCTTACAGGGGAATAATTCACCCCTCCACTTT
TRBD1	TRBJ2-7	NA	TRBV20-1	CSGDREYEQYF	TGCAGTGGGGACAGGGAGTACGAGCAGTACTTC
NA	TRBJ1-1	NA	TRBV7-9	CASGQQNTEAFF	TGTGCCAGCGGACAGCAGAACACTGAAGCTTTCTTT
NA	TRBJ1-1	NA	TRBV28	CASSLFGTEAFF	TGTGCCAGCAGTTTATTCGGCACTGAAGCTTTCTTT
TRBD1	TRBJ2-7	once	TRBV27	CASRTTGDPSYEQYF	TGTGCCAGCCGTACCACAGGGGACCCTTCCTACGAGCAGTACTTC
TRBD2	TRBJ2-2	NA	TRBV7-8	CASRLAGVTGELFF	TGTGCCAGCAGACTAGCGGGAGTCACCGGGGAGCTGTTTTTT
TRBD1	TRBJ1-1	NA	TRBV3-1/TRBV3-2	CASRRQGLNTEAFF	TGTGCCAGCAGGCGACAGGGACTGAACACTGAAGCTTTCTTT
NA	TRBJ2-7	NA	TRBV5-1	CASSELIGEQYF	TGCGCCAGCAGCGAACTAATTGGAGAGCAGTACTTC
NA	TRBJ1-1	NA	TRBV30	CAWSRVREGNTEAFF	TGTGCCTGGAGTCGTGTCCGTGAGGGGAACACTGAAGCTTTCTTT
TRBD1	TRBJ2-7	NA	TRBV9	CASSVEGTGIGEQYF	TGTGCCAGCAGCGTAGAAGGGACAGGTATTGGGGAGCAGTACTTC
TRBD2	TRBJ2-5	once	TRBV5-1	CASSLFGLAGQETQYF	TGCGCCAGCAGCTTGTTCGGCCTAGCGGGACAAGAGACCCAGTACTTC
TRBD1	TRBJ1-2	NA	TRBV30	CAWTYRGLSGYTF	TGTGCCTGGACGTACAGGGGGCTTTCTGGCTACACCTTC
NA	TRBJ1-2	NA	TRBV28	CASSFSSNYGYTF	TGTGCCAGCAGTTTTTCGTCTAACTATGGCTACACCTTC
NA	TRBJ2-7	NA	TRBV18	CASSPEHRSYEQYF	TGTGCCAGCTCACCCGAGCACAGGTCCTACGAGCAGTACTTC
NA	TRBJ1-4	NA	TRBV5-1	CASSLNPGGTNEKLFF	TGCGCCAGCAGCTTGAATCCGGGTGGAACTAATGAAAAACTGTTTTTT
TRBD1	TRBJ1-1	NA	TRBV6-6	CASSYPTGSEAFF	TGTGCCAGCAGTTACCCGACAGGGTCGGAAGCTTTCTTT
TRBD2	TRBJ2-1	NA	TRBV5-4	CASSPASGSNNEQFF	TGTGCCAGCAGCCCGGCGAGCGGGAGTAACAATGAGCAGTTCTTC
TRBD2	TRBJ2-1	NA	TRBV3-1/TRBV3-2	CASSQDRMSGRSYNEQFF	TGTGCCAGCAGCCAAGATAGAATGAGCGGGAGATCTTACAATGAGCAGTTCTTC
TRBD1	TRBJ1-2	NA	TRBV19	CASSTRQGNYGYTF	TGTGCCAGTAGTACCCGACAGGGGAACTATGGCTACACCTTC
NA	TRBJ1-2	once	TRBV28	CASSSTGGGTPYGYTF	TGTGCCAGCAGCTCCACCGGGGGGGGTACTCCCTATGGCTACACCTTC
TRBD1	TRBJ2-5	few	TRBV5-1	CASSLGTGVWETQYF	TGCGCCAGCAGCTTGGGGACAGGGGTTTGGGAGACCCAGTACTTC
TRBD1	TRBJ1-5	NA	TRBV19	CASSIDRGSNQPQHF	TGTGCCAGTAGTATCGACAGGGGCTCCAATCAGCCCCAGCATTTT
NA	TRBJ1-6	medium-sized	TRBV28	CASSPPTRAAQGANSPLHF	TGTGCCAGCAGTCCCCCTACCAGGGCGGCACAGGGCGCTAATTCACCCCTCCACTTT